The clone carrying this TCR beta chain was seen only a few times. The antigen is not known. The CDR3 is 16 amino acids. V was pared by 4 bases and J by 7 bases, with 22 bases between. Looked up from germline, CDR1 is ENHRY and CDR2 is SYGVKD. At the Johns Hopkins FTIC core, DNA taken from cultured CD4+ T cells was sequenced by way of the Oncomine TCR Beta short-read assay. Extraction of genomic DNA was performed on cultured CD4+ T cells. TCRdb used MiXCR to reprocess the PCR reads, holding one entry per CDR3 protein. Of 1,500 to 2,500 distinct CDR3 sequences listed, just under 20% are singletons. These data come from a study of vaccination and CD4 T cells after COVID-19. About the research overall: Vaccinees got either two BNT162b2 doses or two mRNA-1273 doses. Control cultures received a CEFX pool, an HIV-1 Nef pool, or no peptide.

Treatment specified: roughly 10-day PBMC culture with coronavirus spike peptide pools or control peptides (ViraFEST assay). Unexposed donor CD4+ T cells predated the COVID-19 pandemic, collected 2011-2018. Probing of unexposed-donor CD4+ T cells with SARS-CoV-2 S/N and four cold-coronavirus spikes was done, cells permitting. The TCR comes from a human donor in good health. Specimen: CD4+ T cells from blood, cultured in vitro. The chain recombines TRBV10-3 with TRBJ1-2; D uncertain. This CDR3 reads CAISGTVGFEGGGYTF. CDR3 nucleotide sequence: TGTGCCATCAGTGGCACAGTCGGGTTCGAGGGAGGTGGCTACACCTTC.